This TCR beta chain was recorded in a study of T cell changes during pregnancy in multiple sclerosis. The CDR3 runs 17 residues. CDR1 and CDR2 from the germline V gene are LNHDA and SQIVND (reference sequence). V dropped 1 base and J dropped 2; count of bases not matched to a gene: 9. Only in-frame clones appear in the TCRdb table, and some are missing; sequencing was by immunoSEQ multiplex PCR. Of tens of thousands of clones listed, about 90% are singletons. The origin of this receptor is a female donor with multiple sclerosis, enrolled in a pregnancy study. The sequenced sample was CD4+ T cells from peripheral blood mononuclear cells, obtained before pregnancy. J is TRBJ2-3 and V is TRBV19; 7 nucleotides agree with TRBD2. CDR3 sequence (DNA): TGTGCCAGTAGTATAGCCCCCGGGACTACCTTCACAGATACGCAGTATTTT. It codes for CASSIAPGTTFTDTQYF.